This TCR beta chain derives from a study of cytomegalovirus exposure and HLA in healthy donors. Findings and limits, study-wide: As a later analysis showed, a missense DCLRE1C variant was linked to trimming of TCR beta V- and J-genes. DRB1 showed the most TCR associations and HLA-C the fewest in a later analysis, as rates varied by HLA locus.

On this clone: Its matching antigen is unknown.

V lost 0 bases and J 9 bases, leaving 11 bases between the germline ends. This CDR3 contains 12 residues. The germline gives CDR1 GTSNPN, CDR2 SVGIG (reference sequence). PCR involved 60 Vbeta and 13 Jbeta primers. Clones were read by immunoSEQ multiplex PCR, and TCRdb kept only the in-frame ones, dropping some. The sample consists of about 190,000 clones, approximately 70% of them appearing once. J is TRBJ1-1 and V is TRBV30; D remains unclear. The source of this sequence is a woman aged 30 to 39 in good health and CMV-seronegative. The sequenced sample was PBMCs. The DNA of the CDR3 is TGTGCCTGGAGTGTACAAGGAGTCCAAGCTTTCTTT. This sequence encodes CAWSVQGVQAFF.